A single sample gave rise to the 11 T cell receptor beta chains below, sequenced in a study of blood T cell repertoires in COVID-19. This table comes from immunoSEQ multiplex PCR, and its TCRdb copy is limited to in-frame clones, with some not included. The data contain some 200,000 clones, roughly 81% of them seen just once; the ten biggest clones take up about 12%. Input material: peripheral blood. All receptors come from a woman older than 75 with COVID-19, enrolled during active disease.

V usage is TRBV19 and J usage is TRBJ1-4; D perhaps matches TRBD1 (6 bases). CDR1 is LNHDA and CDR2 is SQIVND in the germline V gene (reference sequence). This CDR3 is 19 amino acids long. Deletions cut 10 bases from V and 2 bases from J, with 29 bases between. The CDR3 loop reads CATRAPSGGGGWTNEKLFF. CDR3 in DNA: TGTGCCACCAGAGCTCCGAGCGGGGGCGGCGGGTGGACTAATGAAAAACTGTTTTTT.

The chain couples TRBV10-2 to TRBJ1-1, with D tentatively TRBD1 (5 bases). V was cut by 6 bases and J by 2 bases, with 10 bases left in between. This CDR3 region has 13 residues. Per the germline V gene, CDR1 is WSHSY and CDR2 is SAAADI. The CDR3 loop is CASRNQGNTEAFF. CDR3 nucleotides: TGCGCCAGCAGAAACCAGGGAAACACTGAAGCTTTCTTT.

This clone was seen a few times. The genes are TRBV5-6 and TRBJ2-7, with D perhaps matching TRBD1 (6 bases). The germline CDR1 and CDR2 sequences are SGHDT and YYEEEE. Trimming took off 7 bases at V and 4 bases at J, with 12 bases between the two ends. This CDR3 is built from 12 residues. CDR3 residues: CASSEGVYEQYF. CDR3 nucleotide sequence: TGTGCCAGCTCCGAGGGGGTATACGAGCAGTACTTC.

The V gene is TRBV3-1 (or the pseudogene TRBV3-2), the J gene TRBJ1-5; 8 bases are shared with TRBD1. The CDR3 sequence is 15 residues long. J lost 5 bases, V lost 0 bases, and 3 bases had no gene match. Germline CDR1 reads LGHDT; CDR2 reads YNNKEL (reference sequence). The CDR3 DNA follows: TGTGCCAGCAGCCAAGATGGGACAGGTTATCAGCCCCAGCATTTT. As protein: CASSQDGTGYQPQHF.

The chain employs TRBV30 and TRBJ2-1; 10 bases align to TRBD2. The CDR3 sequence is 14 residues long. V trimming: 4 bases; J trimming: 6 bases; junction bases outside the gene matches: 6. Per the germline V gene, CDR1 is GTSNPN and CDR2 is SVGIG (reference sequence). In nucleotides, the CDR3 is TGTGCCTGGACTGGACTAGCGGTGGCCAATGAGCAGTTCTTC. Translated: CAWTGLAVANEQFF.

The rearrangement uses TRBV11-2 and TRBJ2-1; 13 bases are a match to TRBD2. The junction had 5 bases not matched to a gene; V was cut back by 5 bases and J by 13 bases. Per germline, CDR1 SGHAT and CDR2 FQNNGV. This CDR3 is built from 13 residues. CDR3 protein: CASSLRLAGGQFF. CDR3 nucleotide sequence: TGTGCCAGCAGCCTCCGACTAGCGGGGGGCCAGTTCTTC. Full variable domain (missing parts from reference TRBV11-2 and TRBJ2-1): EAGVAQSPRYKIIEKRQSVAFWCNPISGHATLYWYQQILGQGPKLLIQFQNNGVVDDSQLPKDRFSAERLKGVDSTLKIQPAKLEDSAVYLCASSLRLAGGQFFGPGTRLTVL.

The CDR3, as DNA: TGTGCCAGCAGCGCTGCCGGGACAGGGCAGAGCTCCTATAATTCACCCCTCCACTTT. Its translation is CASSAAGTGQSSYNSPLHF. The chain employs TRBV7-3 and TRBJ1-6; 9 bases are shared with TRBD1. V lost 5 bases, J lost 0 bases, and 11 bases stayed unmatched. This CDR3 is 19 amino acids long. Germline V gene data show CDR1 as SGHTA and CDR2 as FQGTGA. Full variable domain (missing parts from reference TRBV7-3 and TRBJ1-6): GAGVSQTPSNKVTEKGKYVELRCDPISGHTALYWYRQSLGQGPEFLIYFQGTGAADDSGLPNDRFFAVRPEGSVSTLKIQRTERGDSAVYLCASSAAGTGQSSYNSPLHFGNGTRLTVT.

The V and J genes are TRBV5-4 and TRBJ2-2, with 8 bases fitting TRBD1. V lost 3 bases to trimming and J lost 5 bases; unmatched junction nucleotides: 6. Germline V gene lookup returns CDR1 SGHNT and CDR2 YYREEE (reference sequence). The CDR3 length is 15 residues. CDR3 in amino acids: CASSYGTGVTGELFF. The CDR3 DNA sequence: TGTGCCAGCAGCTACGGGACAGGCGTAACCGGGGAGCTGTTTTTT. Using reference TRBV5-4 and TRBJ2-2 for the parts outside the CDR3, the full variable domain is ETGVTQSPTHLIKTRGQQVTLRCSSQSGHNTVSWYQQALGQGPQFIFQYYREEENGRGNFPPRFSGLQFPNYSSELNVNALELDDSALYLCASSYGTGVTGELFFGEGSRLTVL.

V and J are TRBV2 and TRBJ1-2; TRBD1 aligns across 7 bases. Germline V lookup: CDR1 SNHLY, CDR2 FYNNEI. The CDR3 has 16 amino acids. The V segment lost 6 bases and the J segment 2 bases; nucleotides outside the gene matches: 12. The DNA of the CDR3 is TGTGCCAGCAGAGAGGAATGGGCAGGGGGGAACTATGGCTACACCTTC. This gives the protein CASREEWAGGNYGYTF. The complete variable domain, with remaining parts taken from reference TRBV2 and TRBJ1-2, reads EPEVTQTPSHQVTQMGQEVILRCVPISNHLYFYWYRQILGQKVEFLVSFYNNEISEKSEIFDDQFSVERPDGSNFTLKIRSTKLEDSAMYFCASREEWAGGNYGYTFGSGTRLTVV.

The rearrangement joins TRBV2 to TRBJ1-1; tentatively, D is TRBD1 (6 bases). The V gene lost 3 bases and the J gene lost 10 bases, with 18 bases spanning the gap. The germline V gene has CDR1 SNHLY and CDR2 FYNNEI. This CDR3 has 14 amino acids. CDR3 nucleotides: TGTGCCAGCAGTGATGAAACAGGGTATGCGCCAGCTTTCTTT. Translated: CASSDETGYAPAFF.

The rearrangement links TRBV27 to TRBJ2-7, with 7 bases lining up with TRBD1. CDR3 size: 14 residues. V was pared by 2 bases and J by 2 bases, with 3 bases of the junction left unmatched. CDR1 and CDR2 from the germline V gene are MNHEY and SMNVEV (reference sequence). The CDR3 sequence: CASSLDRAPYEQYF. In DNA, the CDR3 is TGTGCCAGCAGTTTAGACAGGGCGCCCTACGAGCAGTACTTC.